The rows below give T cell receptor beta chains drawn from one sample of a study of response to subunit inactivated influenza vaccine. MiXCR was run by TCRdb on the RT-PCR reads, yielding one entry per CDR3 protein. This table has about 520,000 distinct CDR3 sequences, less than 7.5% appearing once. The sequencing used PBMCs from blood, collected less than 30 months after vaccination. Receptor source: a man aged 50-75 years who received an inactivated influenza vaccine. The CDR3 runs from the conserved cysteine through the conserved F or W. A D gene is named only where the DNA matches it firmly. Clone size is not always given. Where it is, it says once, few, many or a class for expanded clones.

>many|TRBJ1-1|TRBV5-1|TRBD1
CASSSQGVAFF
>many|TRBJ2-7|TRBV28|TRBD1
CASSPADRGEQYF
>few|TRBJ2-1|TRBV20-1|TRBD2
CSARKTSGYDYNEQFF
>NA|TRBJ2-3|TRBV13|NA
CASRPTKLRGDTQYF
>many|TRBJ2-3|TRBV7-2|TRBD2
CASSKTSGGGTDTQYF
>NA|TRBJ2-4|TRBV12-3/TRBV12-4|TRBD2
CASSFAGGSGNIQYF
>many|TRBJ2-3|TRBV7-2|NA
CASSLALTGRGTDTQYF
>NA|TRBJ1-1|TRBV6-1|TRBD1
CASRRTGGGTEAFF
>many|TRBJ2-7|TRBV29-1|NA
CSVPGLGGYEQYF
>many|TRBJ2-1|TRBV7-3|TRBD1
CASSRQGASYNEQFF
>NA|TRBJ2-1|TRBV6-5|NA
CASSYSGTSEQFF
>many|TRBJ1-5|TRBV20-1|TRBD1
CSARGDRVDQPQHF
>NA|TRBJ1-1|TRBV25-1|NA
CASSESGRGTEAFF
>few|TRBJ2-1|TRBV15|NA
CATSTIGGRGFF
>few|TRBJ1-1|TRBV27|NA
CASNSRGIGEAFF
>few|TRBJ1-4|TRBV11-2|TRBD1
CATRQGTTNEKLFF
>few|TRBJ2-2|TRBV18|NA
CASSPVSPTSGELFF
>many|TRBJ2-1|TRBV12-3/TRBV12-4|TRBD2
CASSPAKTSGGWSYNEQFF
>NA|TRBJ1-4|TRBV27|NA
CASSPDLRNEKLFF
>NA|TRBJ2-1|TRBV29-1|NA
CSYEGGVNEQFF
>few|TRBJ2-3|TRBV14|NA
CASSQARGSTDTQYF
>many|TRBJ2-5|TRBV4-3|TRBD2
CASSQSTSGLETQYF
>few|TRBJ1-2|TRBV20-1|NA
CSASDNYGYTF
>few|TRBJ1-5|TRBV20-1|TRBD1
CSAPTQGRNQPQHF
>many|TRBJ2-3|TRBV20-1|NA
CSARDSPRGTDTQYF
>many|TRBJ2-6|TRBV19|NA
CASSLGLLLSGANVLTF
>few|TRBJ2-7|TRBV6-2/TRBV6-3|TRBD1
CASGQGSEQYF
>many|TRBJ1-4|TRBV11-3|NA
CASSLSGNSNEKLFF
>NA|TRBJ2-3|TRBV6-2/TRBV6-3|TRBD2
CASSRPPASGGTDTQYF
>few|TRBJ1-1|TRBV11-3|TRBD1
CASSLAGGDGAFF
>NA|TRBJ2-3|TRBV25-1|TRBD2
CASSEPSGGRDTQYF
>few|TRBJ1-4|TRBV6-5|TRBD1
CASSWTGGAEVEKLFF
>few|TRBJ2-7|TRBV10-3|NA
CAISATANSYEQYF
>NA|TRBJ2-3|TRBV20-1|TRBD2
CSASSTSGRAVDTQYF
>NA|TRBJ2-7|TRBV10-3|TRBD1
CAISESGQGGEQYF
>few|TRBJ1-1|TRBV14|TRBD1
CASSQITGDGRAFF
>few|TRBJ2-7|TRBV21-1|NA
CASSTGQEYYEQYF
>many|TRBJ2-5|TRBV29-1|NA
CSARPPSETQYF
>few|TRBJ2-5|TRBV4-2|NA
CASSQDSGETQYF
>few|TRBJ2-1|TRBV20-1|TRBD2
CSATQTSGAYNEQFF
>many|TRBJ2-3|TRBV10-3|NA
CAISESGVDTQYF
>NA|TRBJ1-1|TRBV9|NA
CASSARGSTEAFF
>many|TRBJ2-1|TRBV3-1|NA
CASSPSVEPYNEQFF
>few|TRBJ2-1|TRBV19|TRBD1
CASSISRGNEQFF
>few|TRBJ2-1|TRBV20-1|TRBD2
CSARRDYDYNEQFF
>many|TRBJ2-7|TRBV29-1|NA
CSARRTTYEQYF
>NA|TRBJ2-1|TRBV4-2|TRBD2
CASSPLGEGGVAYNEQFF
>NA|TRBJ1-1|TRBV5-1|NA
CASSDPPGLGVFF